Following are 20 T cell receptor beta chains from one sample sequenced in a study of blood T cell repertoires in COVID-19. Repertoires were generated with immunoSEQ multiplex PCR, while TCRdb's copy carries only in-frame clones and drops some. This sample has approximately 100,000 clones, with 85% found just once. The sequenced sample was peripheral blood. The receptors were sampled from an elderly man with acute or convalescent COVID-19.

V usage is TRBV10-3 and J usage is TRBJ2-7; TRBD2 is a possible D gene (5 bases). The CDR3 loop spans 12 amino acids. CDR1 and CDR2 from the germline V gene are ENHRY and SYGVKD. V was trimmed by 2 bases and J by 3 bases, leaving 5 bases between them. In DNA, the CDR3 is TGTGCCATCAGTGAGCGGGGCTACGAGCAGTACTTC. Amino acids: CAISERGYEQYF.

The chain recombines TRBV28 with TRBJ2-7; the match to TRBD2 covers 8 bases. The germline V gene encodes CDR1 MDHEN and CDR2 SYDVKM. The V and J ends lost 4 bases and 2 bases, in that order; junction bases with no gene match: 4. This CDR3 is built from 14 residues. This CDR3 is CASSSPGLAYEQYF. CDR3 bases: TGTGCCAGCAGTTCCCCGGGACTAGCCTACGAGCAGTACTTC.

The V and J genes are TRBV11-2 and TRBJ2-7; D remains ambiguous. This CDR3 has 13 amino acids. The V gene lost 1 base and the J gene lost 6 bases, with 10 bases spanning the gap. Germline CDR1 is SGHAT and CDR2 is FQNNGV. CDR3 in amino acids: CASSLGQATEQYF. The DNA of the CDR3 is TGTGCCAGCAGCTTAGGGCAGGCTACCGAGCAGTACTTC.

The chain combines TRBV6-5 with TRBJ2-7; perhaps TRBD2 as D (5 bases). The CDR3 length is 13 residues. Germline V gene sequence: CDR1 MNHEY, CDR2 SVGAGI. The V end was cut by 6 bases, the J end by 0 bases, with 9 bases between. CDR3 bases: TGTGCCAGCAGCCTTGACTACTCCTACGAGCAGTACTTC. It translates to CASSLDYSYEQYF.

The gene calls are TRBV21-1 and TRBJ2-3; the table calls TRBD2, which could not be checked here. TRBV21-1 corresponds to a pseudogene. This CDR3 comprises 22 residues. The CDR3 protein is CASSKSLSDGLAGVGGTDTQYF. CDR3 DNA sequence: TGTGCCAGCAGCAAAAGCCTGTCCGATGGGCTAGCGGGAGTGGGCGGCACAGATACGCAGTATTTT.

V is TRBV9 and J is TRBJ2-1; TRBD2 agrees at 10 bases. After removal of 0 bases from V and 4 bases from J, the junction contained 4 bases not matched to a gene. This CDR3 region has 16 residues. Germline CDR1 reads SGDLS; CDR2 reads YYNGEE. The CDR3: CASSVEGLAAYNEQFF. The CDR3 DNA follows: TGTGCCAGCAGCGTAGAAGGACTAGCGGCATACAATGAGCAGTTCTTC.

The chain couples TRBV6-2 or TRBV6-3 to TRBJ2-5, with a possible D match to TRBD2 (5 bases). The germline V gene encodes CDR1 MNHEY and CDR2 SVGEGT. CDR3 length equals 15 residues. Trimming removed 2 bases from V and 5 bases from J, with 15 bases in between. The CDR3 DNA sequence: TGTGCCAGCAGTTACCCATTGACAAGCGGCGAGACCCAGTACTTC. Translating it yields CASSYPLTSGETQYF.

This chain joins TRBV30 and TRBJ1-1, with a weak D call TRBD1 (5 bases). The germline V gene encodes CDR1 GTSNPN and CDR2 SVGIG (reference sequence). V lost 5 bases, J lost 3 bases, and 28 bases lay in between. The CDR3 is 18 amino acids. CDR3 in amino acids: CAWDSSGTPAEVDTEAFF. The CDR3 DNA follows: TGTGCCTGGGACTCATCCGGGACTCCTGCCGAAGTAGACACTGAAGCTTTCTTT.

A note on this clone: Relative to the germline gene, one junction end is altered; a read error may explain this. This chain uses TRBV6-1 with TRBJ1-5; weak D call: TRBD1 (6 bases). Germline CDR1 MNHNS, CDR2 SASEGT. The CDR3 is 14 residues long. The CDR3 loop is CASSEANRAQPQHF. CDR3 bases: TGCGCCAGCAGTGAAGCTAACAGGGCTCAGCCCCAGCATTTT.

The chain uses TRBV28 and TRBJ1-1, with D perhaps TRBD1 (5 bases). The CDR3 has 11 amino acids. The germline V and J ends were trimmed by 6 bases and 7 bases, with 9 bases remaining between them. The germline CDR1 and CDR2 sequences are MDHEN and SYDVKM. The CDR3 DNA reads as TGTGCCAGCAGACAGACAGTTGAAGCTTTCTTT. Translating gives CASRQTVEAFF.

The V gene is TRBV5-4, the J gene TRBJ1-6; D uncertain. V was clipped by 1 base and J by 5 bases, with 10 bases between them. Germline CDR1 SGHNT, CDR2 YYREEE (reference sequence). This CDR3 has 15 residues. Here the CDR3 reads CASSLLGGDNSPLHF. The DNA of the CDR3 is TGTGCCAGCAGCTTGCTCGGCGGAGATAATTCACCCCTCCACTTT. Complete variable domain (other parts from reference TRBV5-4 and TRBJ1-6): ETGVTQSPTHLIKTRGQQVTLRCSSQSGHNTVSWYQQALGQGPQFIFQYYREEENGRGNFPPRFSGLQFPNYSSELNVNALELDDSALYLCASSLLGGDNSPLHFGNGTRLTVT.

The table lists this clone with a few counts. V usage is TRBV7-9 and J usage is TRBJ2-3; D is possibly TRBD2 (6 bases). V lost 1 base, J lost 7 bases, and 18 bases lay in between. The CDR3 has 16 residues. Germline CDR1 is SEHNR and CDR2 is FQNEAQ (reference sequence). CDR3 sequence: CASSLVGLTISNTQYF. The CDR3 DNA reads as TGTGCCAGCAGCTTAGTGGGACTCACAATATCGAATACGCAGTATTTT.

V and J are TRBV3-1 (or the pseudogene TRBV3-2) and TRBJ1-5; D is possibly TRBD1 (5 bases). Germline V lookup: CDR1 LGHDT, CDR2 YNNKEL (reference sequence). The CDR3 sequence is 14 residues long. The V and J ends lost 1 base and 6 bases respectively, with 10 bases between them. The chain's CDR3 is CASSQGRGIQPQHF. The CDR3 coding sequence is TGTGCCAGCAGCCAAGGACGGGGGATTCAGCCCCAGCATTTT.

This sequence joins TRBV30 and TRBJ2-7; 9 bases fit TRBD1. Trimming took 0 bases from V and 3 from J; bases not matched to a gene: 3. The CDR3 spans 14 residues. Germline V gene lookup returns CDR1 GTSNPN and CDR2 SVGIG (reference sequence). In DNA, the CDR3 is TGTGCCTGGAGTGTAGGACAGGGGCACTACGAGCAGTACTTC. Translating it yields CAWSVGQGHYEQYF.

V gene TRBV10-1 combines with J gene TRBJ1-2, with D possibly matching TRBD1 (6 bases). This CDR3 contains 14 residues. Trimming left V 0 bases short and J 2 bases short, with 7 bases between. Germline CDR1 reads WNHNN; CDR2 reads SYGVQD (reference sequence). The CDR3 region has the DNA TGCGCCAGCAGTGAGTCGGGGACAAACTATGGCTACACCTTC. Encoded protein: CASSESGTNYGYTF.

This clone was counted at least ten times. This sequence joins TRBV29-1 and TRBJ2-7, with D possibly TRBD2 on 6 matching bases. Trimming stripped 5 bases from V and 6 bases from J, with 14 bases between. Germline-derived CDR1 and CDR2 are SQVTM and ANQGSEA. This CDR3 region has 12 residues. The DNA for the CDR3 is TGCAGCGTTAATATCCCGGGAGTCGAGCAGTACTTC. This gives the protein CSVNIPGVEQYF.

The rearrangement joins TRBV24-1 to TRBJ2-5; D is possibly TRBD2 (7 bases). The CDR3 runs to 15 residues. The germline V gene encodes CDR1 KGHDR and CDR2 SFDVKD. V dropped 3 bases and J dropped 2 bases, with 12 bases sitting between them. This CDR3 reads CATSDRRGGQETQYF. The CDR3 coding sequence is TGTGCCACCAGTGATCGGAGGGGGGGGCAAGAGACCCAGTACTTC.

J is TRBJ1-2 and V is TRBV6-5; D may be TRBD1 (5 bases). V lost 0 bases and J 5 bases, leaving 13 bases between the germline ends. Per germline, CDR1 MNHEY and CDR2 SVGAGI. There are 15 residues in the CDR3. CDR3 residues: CASSYSGGLRYGYTF. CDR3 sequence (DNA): TGTGCCAGCAGTTACTCGGGGGGTCTACGGTATGGCTACACCTTC.

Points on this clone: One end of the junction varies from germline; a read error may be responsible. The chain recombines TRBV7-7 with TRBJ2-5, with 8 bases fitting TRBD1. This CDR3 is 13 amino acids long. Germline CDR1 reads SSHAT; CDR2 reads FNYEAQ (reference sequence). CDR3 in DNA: TGTGCTAGCAGCCCGGGACAGGCATCGGCCCAGTACTTC. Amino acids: CASSPGQASAQYF.

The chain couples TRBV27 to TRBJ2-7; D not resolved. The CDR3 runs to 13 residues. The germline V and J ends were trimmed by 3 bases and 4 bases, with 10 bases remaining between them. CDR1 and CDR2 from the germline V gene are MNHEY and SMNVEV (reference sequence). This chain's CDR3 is CASSFGFFYEQYF. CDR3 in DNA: TGTGCCAGCAGTTTCGGGTTTTTTTACGAGCAGTACTTC.